The T cell receptor (beta chain) under discussion was sequenced for a study of OX40 agonist ivuxolimab in advanced cancers. About the study: With ivuxolimab, an agonistic anti-OX40 (CD134) antibody, patients were treated. From about 23 to 85 years was the age range, with a mean of around 56 years, and about 83% were male. Patients in the trial were receiving intravenous ivuxolimab every 2 weeks, at doses of 0.01 to 10 mg/kg. Study-level points and caveats: Clonal expansion by week 6 occurred in CD4+ and CD8+ blood T cells (at 0.1 to 3.0 mg/kg).

For this clone: Its target is unknown.

Sequencing was performed with immunoSEQ multiplex PCR; in TCRdb, only in-frame clones are kept and a portion is missing. This sample has around 46,000 clones; about 79% occur once, and the top ten carry more than 1.5%. CDR1 is SGDLS and CDR2 is YYNGEE in the germline V gene. V shed 4 bases and J shed 8 bases, with 24 bases lying between them. The CDR3 contains 16 residues. The sequences come from CD4+ or CD8+ T cells sorted from blood, collected in a trial of the OX40 agonist ivuxolimab. This receptor was obtained from an adult with an advanced solid tumor such as melanoma, head and neck, liver or kidney cancer. This chain joins TRBV9 and TRBJ1-1; D may be TRBD1 (6 bases). CDR3 sequence (DNA): TGTGCCAGCAGCTCCCGGGACATTCAATACGACATAGAAGCTTTCTTT. It encodes CASSSRDIQYDIEAFF.